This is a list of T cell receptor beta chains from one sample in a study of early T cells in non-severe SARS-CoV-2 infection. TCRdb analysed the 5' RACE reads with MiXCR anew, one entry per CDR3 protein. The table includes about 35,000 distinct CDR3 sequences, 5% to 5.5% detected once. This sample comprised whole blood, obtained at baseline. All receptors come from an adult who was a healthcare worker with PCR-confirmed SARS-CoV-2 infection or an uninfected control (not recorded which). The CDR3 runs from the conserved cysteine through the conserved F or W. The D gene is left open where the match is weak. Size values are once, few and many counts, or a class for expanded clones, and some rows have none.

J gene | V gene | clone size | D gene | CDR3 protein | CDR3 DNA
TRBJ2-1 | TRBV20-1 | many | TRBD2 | CSARAAGGRYEQFF | TGCAGTGCTAGAGCAGCGGGAGGGCGGTATGAGCAGTTCTTC
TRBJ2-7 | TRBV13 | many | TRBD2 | CASSFGTSEFDEQYF | TGTGCCAGCAGCTTCGGGACTAGCGAGTTCGACGAGCAGTACTTC
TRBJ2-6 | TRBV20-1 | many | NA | CSARHGSSGANVLTF | TGCAGTGCTAGACACGGGAGCTCTGGGGCCAACGTCCTGACTTTC
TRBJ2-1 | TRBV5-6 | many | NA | CASRHGPGRANEQFF | TGTGCCAGCAGACACGGGCCCGGTCGGGCCAATGAGCAGTTCTTC
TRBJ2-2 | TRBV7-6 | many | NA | CASSSPPKANTGELFF | TGTGCCAGCAGCTCGCCCCCTAAAGCGAACACCGGGGAGCTGTTTTTT
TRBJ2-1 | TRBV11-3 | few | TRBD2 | CASSFTSGTNEQFF | TGTGCCAGCAGCTTCACTAGCGGGACCAATGAGCAGTTCTTC
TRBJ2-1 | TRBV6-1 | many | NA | CASTRRGKGEGDYNEQFF | TGTGCCAGCACCCGACGGGGTAAGGGAGAAGGAGACTACAATGAGCAGTTCTTC
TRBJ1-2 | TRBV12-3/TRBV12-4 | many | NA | CASIRDAEGYTF | TGTGCCAGCATCCGGGACGCGGAGGGCTACACCTTC
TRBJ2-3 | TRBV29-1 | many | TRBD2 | CSVVRLAGVADTQYF | TGCAGCGTTGTCCGTCTAGCGGGAGTGGCAGATACGCAGTATTTT
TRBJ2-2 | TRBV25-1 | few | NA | CASSRDDYNTGELFF | TGTGCCAGCAGTCGAGATGACTATAACACCGGGGAGCTGTTTTTT
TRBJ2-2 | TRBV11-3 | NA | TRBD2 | CASSLLAGHTGELFF | TGTGCCAGCAGCTTACTAGCGGGACACACCGGGGAGCTGTTTTTT
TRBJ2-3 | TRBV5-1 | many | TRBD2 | CASSFSGATDTQYF | TGCGCCAGCAGCTTTAGCGGGGCCACAGATACGCAGTATTTT
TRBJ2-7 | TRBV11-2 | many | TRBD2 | CASSPRSSGTTYEQYF | TGTGCCAGCAGCCCTCGTTCTAGCGGGACCACCTACGAGCAGTACTTC
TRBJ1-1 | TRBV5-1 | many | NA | CASSATGSTEAFF | TGCGCCAGCAGCGCGACAGGTTCCACTGAAGCTTTCTTT
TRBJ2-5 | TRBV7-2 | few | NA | CASSRQNEETQYF | TGTGCCAGCAGCAGGCAAAACGAAGAGACCCAGTACTTC
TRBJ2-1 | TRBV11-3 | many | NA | CASSQHSYNEQFF | TGTGCCAGCAGCCAGCATTCCTACAATGAGCAGTTCTTC
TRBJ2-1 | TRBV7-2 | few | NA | CASSLANPAYNEQFF | TGTGCCAGCAGCTTAGCTAACCCCGCCTACAATGAGCAGTTCTTC
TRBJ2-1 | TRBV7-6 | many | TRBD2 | CASSPRTSGSYEQFF | TGTGCCAGCAGCCCCCGGACTAGCGGGAGCTATGAGCAGTTCTTC
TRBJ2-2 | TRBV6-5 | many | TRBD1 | CASSYEPYGRGRITGELFF | TGTGCCAGCAGTTACGAACCTTATGGCAGGGGGCGCATCACCGGGGAGCTGTTTTTT
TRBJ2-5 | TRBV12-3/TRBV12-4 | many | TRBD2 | CASSPPGLASQETQYF | TGTGCCAGCAGCCCCCCGGGACTAGCGTCACAAGAGACCCAGTACTTC
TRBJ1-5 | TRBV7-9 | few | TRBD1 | CASSGQDNQPQHF | TGTGCCAGCAGTGGACAGGACAATCAGCCCCAGCATTTT
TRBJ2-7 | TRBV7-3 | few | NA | CASSPTGVDEQYF | TGTGCCAGCAGCCCGACCGGAGTAGACGAGCAGTACTTC